These 22 T cell receptor beta chains share one sample of origin, sequenced in a study of molecular identifiers for immune sequencing clone quantification (dated by TCRdb to 2017 to 2018). The library was generated by PCR. The sequencer was a NextSeq 500. The public reads were reprocessed in TCRdb via fastp at Q25 and MiXCR, keeping in-frame beta chains. Identical CDR3 proteins give one entry, which carries the most common genes and DNA. In this sample the table shows approximately 500,000 distinct CDR3 sequences, 25% of which occur a single time. The ten largest clonotypes hold 0.7% to 0.9% of the sample. Material for sequencing was naive CD8+ T cells from blood, with Jurkat cell RNA spiked in. The sample's cell subset or site, from its label and the paper: FACS-sorted CD8+CD4-CCR7+CD45RA+ naive T cells. All receptors come from a human donor in good health. Some libraries in this study had Jurkat cell RNA spiked in.

This clonotype came up a few times. The chain couples TRBV20-1 to TRBJ2-7; unclear D gene. Trimming removed 3 bases from V and 2 bases from J, with 11 bases in between. This CDR3 spans 13 amino acids. Germline CDR1 is DFQATT and CDR2 is SNEGSKA (reference sequence). The CDR3 DNA is TGCAGTGCTAGGAATCCACAAACCTACGAGCAGTACTTC. It translates to CSARNPQTYEQYF.

This clonotype was detected a few times. CDR3: CASSPSAGSDEQYF. The DNA of the CDR3 is TGTGCCAGCAGCCCCTCCGCCGGATCCGACGAGCAGTACTTC. The rearrangement joins TRBV6-5 to TRBJ2-7; the D is unclear. The CDR3 has 14 residues. CDR1 is MNHEY and CDR2 is SVGAGI in the germline V gene. Trimming removed 6 bases from V and 5 bases from J, with 17 bases in between.

This clonotype showed up many times. The chain recombines TRBV7-2 with TRBJ1-5; no firm D call. The CDR3 loop spans 12 amino acids. V gave up 3 bases and J gave up 6 bases, with 6 bases separating them. Germline V gene sequence: CDR1 SGHTA, CDR2 FQGNSA. The CDR3 region is CASSFLGQPQHF. DNA for the CDR3: TGTGCCAGCAGCTTCCTTGGTCAGCCCCAGCATTTT.

This clonotype was observed at least ten times. The chain couples TRBV5-6 to TRBJ2-7; either TRBD1 or TRBD2 may fit D (5 bases each). The germline V gene encodes CDR1 SGHDT and CDR2 YYEEEE. Trimming took 2 bases from V and 2 from J, leaving 11 bases between them. The CDR3 spans 14 residues. In nucleotides, the CDR3 is TGTGCCAGCAGCTTTTGGGGGAACCCCTACGAGCAGTACTTC. As protein: CASSFWGNPYEQYF.

Note on this clonotype: One end of the junction does not line up with germline, which may come from a read error. The gene calls are TRBV7-9 and TRBJ2-1; possible D gene TRBD1, 7 bases. The germline V gene encodes CDR1 SEHNR and CDR2 FQNEAQ (reference sequence). The CDR3 covers 13 residues. CDR3 in amino acids: CASSPGGSYEQIF. The DNA for the CDR3 is TGTGCCAGCAGCCCAGGGGGGTCTTATGAGCAGATCTTC.

This clonotype showed up many times. The CDR3 DNA follows: TGCAGCGTTGAAGACCCATCCGGGTTCTCTGGAAACACCATATATTTT. This sequence encodes CSVEDPSGFSGNTIYF. The J gene is TRBJ1-3, the V gene TRBV29-1, with no clear D. Germline V gene lookup returns CDR1 SQVTM and CDR2 ANQGSEA. Deletions cut 0 bases from V and 0 bases from J, with 12 bases between. This CDR3 is built from 16 residues.

The chain has TRBV7-9 and TRBJ2-5, with TRBD2 matching over 12 bases. Germline V lookup: CDR1 SEHNR, CDR2 FQNEAQ (reference sequence). This CDR3 region has 18 residues. The ends lost 5 bases at V and 2 bases at J; junction bases unmatched: 12. The CDR3 here is CASSNTRTSGGRQETQYF. DNA for the CDR3: TGTGCCAGCAGCAACACCAGAACTAGCGGGGGGAGACAAGAGACCCAGTACTTC.

This clonotype was counted between two and nine times. The genes are TRBV7-6 and TRBJ2-3; 7 bases are shared with TRBD2. The CDR3 sequence is 13 residues long. Germline assignment: CDR1 SGHVS and CDR2 FNYEAQ. The V gene end was trimmed by 5 bases and the J gene end by 5 bases; junction bases not matched to a gene: 4. CDR3 amino acids: CASSRAGVDTQYF. The CDR3 region has the DNA TGTGCCAGCAGCCGGGCGGGGGTAGATACGCAGTATTTT.

This clonotype showed up many times. The chain combines TRBV3-1 with TRBJ2-2; D call uncertain. The germline CDR1 and CDR2 sequences are LGHDT and YNNKEL (reference sequence). Trimming removed 0 bases from V and 6 bases from J, with 8 bases in between. This CDR3 region has 14 residues. The CDR3 loop is CASSQEAGAGELFF. The CDR3, as DNA: TGTGCCAGCAGCCAAGAAGCTGGCGCCGGGGAGCTGTTTTTT.

Note on this clonotype: A much larger clone differs by one base, so this may be a read error. This chain links TRBV18 with TRBJ1-1, with D tentatively TRBD1 (6 bases). The CDR3 is 14 amino acids. Germline V gives CDR1 KGHSH, CDR2 LQKENI. The CDR3 loop is CASSPKQGHTEALF. In DNA form, the CDR3 reads TGTGCCAGCTCACCGAAGCAGGGGCACACTGAAGCTCTCTTT.

Details on this clonotype: A read error is possible here, since a much larger clone lies one base away. V is TRBV5-6 and J is TRBJ2-3; no reliable D call. The CDR3 has 13 residues. Germline CDR1 SGHDT, CDR2 YYEEEE. The CDR3 coding sequence is TGTGCCGGCAGCTTTGAAAACACAGATACGCAGTATTTT. Encoded protein: CAGSFENTDTQYF.

This clonotype has a handful of counts. V gene TRBV27 combines with J gene TRBJ2-5; D might be TRBD1 (6 bases). This CDR3 region has 15 residues. CDR1 is MNHEY and CDR2 is SMNVEV in the germline V gene (reference sequence). The ends were cut back, 6 bases at V and 2 bases at J, with 16 bases in the middle. CDR3 in DNA: TGTGCCAGCAGCACTTTCACAGGGTTTCAAGAGACCCAGTACTTC. This encodes CASSTFTGFQETQYF.

This clonotype appeared a few times. The rearrangement joins TRBV5-3 to TRBJ2-5, with a tentative D call TRBD1 (6 bases). TRBV5-3 is marked as an open reading frame, function uncertain. V dropped 8 bases and J dropped 4 bases, with 18 bases sitting between them. This CDR3 has 14 residues. The CDR3 sequence is CASSPSRTVETQYF. The CDR3 DNA reads as TGTGCCAGCAGCCCATCTAGGACAGTAGAGACCCAGTACTTC.

This clonotype appeared a few times. The gene calls are TRBV4-2 and TRBJ1-5; TRBD1 aligns across 11 bases. In germline, CDR1 is LGHNA, CDR2 YNFKEQ. Losses at the gene ends were 0 bases for V and 6 bases for J; bases not matched to a gene: 4. The CDR3 totals 16 residues. The CDR3 DNA follows: TGTGCCAGCAGCCAAGATAAAGGGACAGGGGGTCAGCCCCAGCATTTT. Protein sequence: CASSQDKGTGGQPQHF.

The chain combines TRBV19 with TRBJ2-7; D is ambiguous. The V end lost 3 bases, the J end lost 7 bases, and 13 bases lay between the germline ends. CDR3 length: 13 residues. Germline CDR1 is LNHDA and CDR2 is SQIVND (reference sequence). As DNA, the CDR3 is TGTGCCAGTAGTATTGGCCGTTTGGGGGAGCAGTACTTC. Translated, it gives CASSIGRLGEQYF.

The table lists this clonotype with a count of one. The rearrangement links TRBV4-2 to TRBJ2-7, with a tentative D call TRBD2 (6 bases). V lost 4 bases to trimming and J lost 4 bases, with 23 bases between them. The germline V gene encodes CDR1 LGHNA and CDR2 YNFKEQ. The CDR3 length is 17 residues. The CDR3 DNA follows: TGTGCCAGCAGCCTCCGAGACTCCCGGGGGTCGGTTTACGAGCAGTACTTC. Protein product: CASSLRDSRGSVYEQYF.

V gene TRBV7-6 combines with J gene TRBJ1-2; a weak D match, TRBD1 (6 bases). CDR1 is SGHVS and CDR2 is FNYEAQ in the germline V gene. This CDR3 comprises 14 residues. V lost 5 bases and J 7 bases, leaving 17 bases between the germline ends. The CDR3 region has the DNA TGTGCCAGCAGCACCAGTACGGGGGCTGGTGGCTACACCTTC. Encoded protein: CASSTSTGAGGYTF.

The rearrangement joins TRBV6-5 to TRBJ2-3; D is perhaps TRBD2 (6 bases). Germline V gene data show CDR1 as MNHEY and CDR2 as SVGAGI. Deletions cut 6 bases from V and 0 bases from J, with 22 bases between. The CDR3 is 18 residues long. CDR3 in DNA: TGTGCCAGCAGAGATAATAAACTTAGCGGTCCTAGCACAGATACGCAGTATTTT. Translation gives CASRDNKLSGPSTDTQYF.

In its sample, this clonotype was seen a few times. The chain uses TRBV30 and TRBJ2-3; TRBD1 aligns across 9 bases. CDR1 and CDR2 from the germline V gene are GTSNPN and SVGIG (reference sequence). The J segment lost 3 bases and the V segment lost 2 bases, leaving 9 bases of the junction unmatched. The CDR3 is 16 amino acids. Here the CDR3 DNA reads TGTGCCTGGAGTAACGCGGACAGGGGTTCTACAGATACGCAGTATTTT. It codes for CAWSNADRGSTDTQYF.

This clonotype was detected many times. The gene calls are TRBV12-3 or TRBV12-4 and TRBJ2-3; D gene unclear. The CDR3 is made up of 13 amino acids. V was shortened by 8 bases and J by 6 bases, with 15 bases between the two germline ends. The CDR3 nucleotides are TGTGCCAGCGGATCGGGCCTTGAGGATACGCAGTATTTT. Encoded protein: CASGSGLEDTQYF.

This clonotype was found many times. The chain recombines TRBV2 with TRBJ1-2, with D unresolved. V lost 3 bases and J lost 5, with 10 bases in between. CDR3 length: 13 amino acids. Germline CDR1 SNHLY, CDR2 FYNNEI. In DNA, the CDR3 is TGTGCCAGCAGTGAGACCAGATCGTATGGCTACACCTTC. Its protein product is CASSETRSYGYTF.

This clonotype was seen a handful of times. CDR3 nucleotides: TGTGCCAGCAGCTTCGTCTATGGCAATCAGCCCCAGCATTTT. It encodes CASSFVYGNQPQHF. This rearrangement joins TRBV7-2 to TRBJ1-5, with D unresolved. CDR1 and CDR2 (germline): SGHTA, FQGNSA. This CDR3 has 14 residues. V dropped 3 bases and J dropped 2 bases, with 8 bases sitting between them.